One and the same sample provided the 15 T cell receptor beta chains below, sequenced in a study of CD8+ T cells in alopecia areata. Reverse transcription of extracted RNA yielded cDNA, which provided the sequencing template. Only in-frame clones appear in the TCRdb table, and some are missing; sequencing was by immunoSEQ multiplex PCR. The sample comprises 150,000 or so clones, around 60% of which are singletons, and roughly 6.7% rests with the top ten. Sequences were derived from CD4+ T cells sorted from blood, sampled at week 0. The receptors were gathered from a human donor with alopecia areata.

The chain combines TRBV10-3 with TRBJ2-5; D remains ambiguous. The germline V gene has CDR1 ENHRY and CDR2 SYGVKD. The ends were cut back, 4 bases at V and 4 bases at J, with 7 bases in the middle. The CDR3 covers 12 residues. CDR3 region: CAISGSRETQYF. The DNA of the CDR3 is TGTGCCATCAGTGGATCCCGAGAGACCCAGTACTTC.

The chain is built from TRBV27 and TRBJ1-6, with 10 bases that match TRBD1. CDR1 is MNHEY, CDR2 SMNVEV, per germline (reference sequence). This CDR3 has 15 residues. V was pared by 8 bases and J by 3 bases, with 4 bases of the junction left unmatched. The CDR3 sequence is CASRQGAGYNSPLHF. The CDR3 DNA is TGTGCCAGCCGACAGGGGGCGGGCTATAATTCACCCCTCCACTTT.

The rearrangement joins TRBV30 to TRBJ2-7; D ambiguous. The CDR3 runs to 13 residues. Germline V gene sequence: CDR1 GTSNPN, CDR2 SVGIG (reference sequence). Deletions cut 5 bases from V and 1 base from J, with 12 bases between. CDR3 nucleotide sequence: TGTGCCTGGGTAGGAAACGGATCCTACGAGCAGTACTTC. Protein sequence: CAWVGNGSYEQYF.

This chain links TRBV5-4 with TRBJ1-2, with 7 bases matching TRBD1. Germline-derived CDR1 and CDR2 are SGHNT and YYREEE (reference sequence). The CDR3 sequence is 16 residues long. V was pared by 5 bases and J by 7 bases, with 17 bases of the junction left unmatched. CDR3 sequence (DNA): TGTGCCAGCAGGCCAAACTCAGACAGGGTAGCTGGTGGCTACACCTTC. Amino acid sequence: CASRPNSDRVAGGYTF.

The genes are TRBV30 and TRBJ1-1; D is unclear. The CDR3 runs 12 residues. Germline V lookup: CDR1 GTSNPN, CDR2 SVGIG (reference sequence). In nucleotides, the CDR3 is TGTGCGGGATCCTTCGGGAACACTGAAGCTTTCTTT. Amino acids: CAGSFGNTEAFF. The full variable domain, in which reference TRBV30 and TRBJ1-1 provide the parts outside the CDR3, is SQTIHQWPATLVQPVGSPLSLECTVEGTSNPNLYWYRQAAGRGLQLLFYSVGIGQISSEVPQNLSASRPQDRQFILSSKKLLLSDSGFYLCAGSFGNTEAFFGQGTRLTVV.

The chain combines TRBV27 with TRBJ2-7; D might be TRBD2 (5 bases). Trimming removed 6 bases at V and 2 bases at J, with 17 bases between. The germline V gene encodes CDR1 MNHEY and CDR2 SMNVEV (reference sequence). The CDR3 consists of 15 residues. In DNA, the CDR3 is TGTGCCAGCAGCCCCGAAGGAGGAGTTCCCTACGAGCAGTACTTC. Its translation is CASSPEGGVPYEQYF.

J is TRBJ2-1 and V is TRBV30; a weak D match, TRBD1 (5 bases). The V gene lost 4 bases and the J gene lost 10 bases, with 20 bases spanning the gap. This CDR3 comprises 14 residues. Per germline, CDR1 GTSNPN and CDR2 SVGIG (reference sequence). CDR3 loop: CAWTNLQALGEQFF. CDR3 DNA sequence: TGTGCCTGGACGAACCTACAGGCCCTTGGGGAGCAGTTCTTC.

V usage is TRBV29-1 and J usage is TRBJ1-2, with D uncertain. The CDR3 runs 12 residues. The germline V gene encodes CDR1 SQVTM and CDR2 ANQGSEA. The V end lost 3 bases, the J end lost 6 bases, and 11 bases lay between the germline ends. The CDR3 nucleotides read TGCAGCGTTGATGGGCCGGATGATGGCTACACCTTC. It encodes CSVDGPDDGYTF.

CDR3 in amino acids: CASSFRTGGENSGELFF. CDR3 coding DNA: TGTGCCAGTAGTTTCCGGACAGGGGGCGAAAACTCCGGGGAGCTGTTTTTT. The rearrangement uses TRBV19 and TRBJ2-2; 11 bases line up with TRBD1. The trim removed 5 bases at V and 6 bases at J, leaving 11 bases unmatched. CDR1 is LNHDA and CDR2 is SQIVND in the germline V gene (reference sequence). CDR3 length equals 17 residues.

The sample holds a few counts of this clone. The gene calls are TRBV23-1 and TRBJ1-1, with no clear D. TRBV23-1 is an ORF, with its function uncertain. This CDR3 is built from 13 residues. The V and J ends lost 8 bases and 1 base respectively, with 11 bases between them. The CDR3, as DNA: TGCGCCAGCGGATCCTTTCGGAACACTGAAGCTTTCTTT. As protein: CASGSFRNTEAFF.

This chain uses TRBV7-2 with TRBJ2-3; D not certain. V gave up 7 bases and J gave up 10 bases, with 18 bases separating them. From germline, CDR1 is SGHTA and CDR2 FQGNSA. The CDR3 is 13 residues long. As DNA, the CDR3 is TGTGCCAGCACCCCCTCGGAGAGGCTCGCGCAGTATTTT. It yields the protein CASTPSERLAQYF.

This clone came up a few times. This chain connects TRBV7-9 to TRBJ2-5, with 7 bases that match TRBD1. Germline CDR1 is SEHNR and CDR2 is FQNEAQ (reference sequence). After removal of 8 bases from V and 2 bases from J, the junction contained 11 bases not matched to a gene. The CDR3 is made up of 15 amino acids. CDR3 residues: CASGITGTVQETQYF. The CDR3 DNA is TGTGCCAGCGGAATAACCGGGACAGTTCAAGAGACCCAGTACTTC.

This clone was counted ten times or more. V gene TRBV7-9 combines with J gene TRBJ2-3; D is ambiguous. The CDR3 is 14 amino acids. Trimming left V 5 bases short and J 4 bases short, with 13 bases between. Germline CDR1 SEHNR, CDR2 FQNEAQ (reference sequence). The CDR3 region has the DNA TGTGCCAGCAGCGTGCGGACGTTCGCAGATACGCAGTATTTT. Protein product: CASSVRTFADTQYF.

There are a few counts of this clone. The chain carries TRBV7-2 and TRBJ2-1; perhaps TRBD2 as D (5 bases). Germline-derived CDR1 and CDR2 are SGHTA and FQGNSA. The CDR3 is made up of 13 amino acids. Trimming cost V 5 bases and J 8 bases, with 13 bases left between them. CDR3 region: CASSPRVRDEQFF. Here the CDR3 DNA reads TGTGCCAGCAGCCCGAGGGTTAGGGATGAGCAGTTCTTC.

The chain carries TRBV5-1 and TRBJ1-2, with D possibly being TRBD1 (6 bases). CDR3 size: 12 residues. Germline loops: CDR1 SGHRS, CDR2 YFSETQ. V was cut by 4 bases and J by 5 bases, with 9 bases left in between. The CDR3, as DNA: TGCGCCAGCAGCCAGGACAGATATGGCTACACCTTC. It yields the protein CASSQDRYGYTF.